These 9 T cell receptor beta chains came from one sample sequenced in a study of T cell responses to AZD1222 COVID-19 vaccine. Data came from immunoSEQ multiplex PCR; TCRdb stores just in-frame clones and leaves some out. The sample records about 140,000 clones, 80% to 90% being singletons. The sample consisted of peripheral blood, taken on day 0 of AZD1222 vaccination. These receptors all come from an adult in good health.

The genes are TRBV30 and TRBJ1-2; no firm D call. Trimming left V 1 base short and J 4 bases short, with 7 bases between. The germline V gene encodes CDR1 GTSNPN and CDR2 SVGIG (reference sequence). The CDR3 is made up of 12 amino acids. CDR3 residues: CAWSGHGYGYTF. CDR3 DNA sequence: TGTGCCTGGAGTGGACACGGCTATGGCTACACCTTC.

The gene calls are TRBV5-6 and TRBJ2-3; D might be TRBD2 (6 bases). The CDR3 has 17 amino acids. Trimming took 4 bases from V and 2 from J, leaving 20 bases between them. Germline V lookup: CDR1 SGHDT, CDR2 YYEEEE. CDR3 in DNA: TGTGCCAGCAGCGCCGTTCGGGAGCGGGCCCTCACAGATACGCAGTATTTT. Translated, it gives CASSAVRERALTDTQYF.

This rearrangement joins TRBV19 to TRBJ1-2; 11 bases are shared with TRBD1. V lost 8 bases and J lost 2; bases outside the gene matches: 13. Per germline, CDR1 LNHDA and CDR2 SQIVND (reference sequence). The CDR3 is 17 residues long. CDR3 loop: CASSNPGQGGNNYGYTF. DNA of the CDR3: TGTGCCAGTTCAAACCCGGGACAGGGGGGAAACAACTATGGCTACACCTTC. Full variable domain (missing parts from reference TRBV19 and TRBJ1-2): DGGITQSPKYLFRKEGQNVTLSCEQNLNHDAMYWYRQDPGQGLRLIYYSQIVNDFQKGDIAEGYSVSREKKESFPLTVTSAQKNPTAFYLCASSNPGQGGNNYGYTFGSGTRLTVV.

This clone turned up a few times. The chain couples TRBV6-2 or TRBV6-3 to TRBJ1-1; D remains ambiguous. V was clipped by 2 bases and J by 7 bases, with 11 bases between them. CDR1 is MNHEY and CDR2 is SVGEGT in the germline V gene. This CDR3 region has 13 residues. CDR3 bases: TGTGCCAGCAGTTACGGGGTGCGGAATGAAGCTTTCTTT. It translates to CASSYGVRNEAFF.

The chain joins TRBV4-2 to TRBJ2-5; D unclear. The CDR3 covers 15 residues. V was clipped by 0 bases and J by 5 bases, with 13 bases between them. Germline-derived CDR1 and CDR2 are LGHNA and YNFKEQ. DNA for the CDR3: TGTGCCAGCAGCCAAGATCGTAGATTTTCGGAGACCCAGTACTTC. Its translation: CASSQDRRFSETQYF.

This clone has a single count. This chain links TRBV7-8 with TRBJ2-3; unclear D gene. The ends were cut back, 4 bases at V and 0 bases at J, with 11 bases in the middle. CDR1 is SGHVS, CDR2 FQNEAQ, per germline. The CDR3 has 15 amino acids. This CDR3 is CASSSFITSTDTQYF. The CDR3 DNA is TGTGCCAGCAGCTCCTTTATCACTAGCACAGATACGCAGTATTTT. Supplemented by reference TRBV7-8 and TRBJ2-3, the full variable domain reads GAGVSQSPRYKVAKRGQDVALRCDPISGHVSLFWYQQALGQGPEFLTYFQNEAQLDKSGLPSDRFFAERPEGSVSTLKIQRTQQEDSAVYLCASSSFITSTDTQYFGPGTRLTVL.

The chain combines TRBV19 with TRBJ1-5, with 7 bases fitting TRBD1. Germline values: CDR1 LNHDA, CDR2 SQIVND (reference sequence). The J segment lost 1 base and the V segment lost 3 bases, leaving 6 bases of the junction unmatched. The CDR3 contains 16 residues. CDR3 nucleotides: TGTGCCAGTAGTATCATGGGACAGACCAGCAATCAGCCCCAGCATTTT. Protein product: CASSIMGQTSNQPQHF.

The chain has TRBV6-5 and TRBJ1-5; D is perhaps TRBD1 (5 bases). Trimming removed 8 bases from V and 5 bases from J, with 7 bases in between. Per germline, CDR1 MNHEY and CDR2 SVGAGI. The CDR3 totals 11 residues. The CDR3 coding sequence is TGTGCCAGCCGGGGGGATCAGCCCCAGCATTTT. It is translated as CASRGDQPQHF.

The chain recombines TRBV30 with TRBJ1-3, with D possibly matching TRBD1 (6 bases). Germline V gene data show CDR1 as GTSNPN and CDR2 as SVGIG (reference sequence). The V end lost 4 bases, the J end lost 2 bases, and 15 bases lay between the germline ends. The CDR3 extends over 15 amino acids. The CDR3 DNA sequence: TGTGCCTGGAACGAGGGGGGAATGGCTGGAAACACCATATATTTT. This sequence encodes CAWNEGGMAGNTIYF.